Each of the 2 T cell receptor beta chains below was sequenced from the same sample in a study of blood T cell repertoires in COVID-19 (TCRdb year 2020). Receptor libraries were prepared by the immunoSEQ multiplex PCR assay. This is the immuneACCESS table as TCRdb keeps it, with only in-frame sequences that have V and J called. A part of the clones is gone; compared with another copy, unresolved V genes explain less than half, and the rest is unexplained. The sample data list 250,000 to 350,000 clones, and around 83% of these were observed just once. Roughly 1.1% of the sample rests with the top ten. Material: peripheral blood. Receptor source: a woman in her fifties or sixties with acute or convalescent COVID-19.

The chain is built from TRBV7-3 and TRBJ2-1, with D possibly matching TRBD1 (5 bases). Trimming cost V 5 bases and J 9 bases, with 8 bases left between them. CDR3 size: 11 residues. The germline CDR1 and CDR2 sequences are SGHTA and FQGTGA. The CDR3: CASSQGGEQFF. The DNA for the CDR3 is TGTGCCAGCAGCCAGGGCGGTGAGCAGTTCTTC. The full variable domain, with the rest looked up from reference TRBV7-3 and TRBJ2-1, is GAGVSQTPSNKVTEKGKYVELRCDPISGHTALYWYRQSLGQGPEFLIYFQGTGAADDSGLPNDRFFAVRPEGSVSTLKIQRTERGDSAVYLCASSQGGEQFFGPGTRLTVL.

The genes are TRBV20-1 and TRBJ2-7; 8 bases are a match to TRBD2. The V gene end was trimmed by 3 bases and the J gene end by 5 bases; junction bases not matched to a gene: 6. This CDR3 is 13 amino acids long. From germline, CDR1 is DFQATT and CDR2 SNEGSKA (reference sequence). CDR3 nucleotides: TGCAGTGCTAGTTCTACGGGGGGGAACGAGCAGTACGTC. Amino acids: CSASSTGGNEQYV.